The rows below give T cell receptor beta chains drawn from one sample of a study of T cell repertoires in cytomegalovirus infection. These TCRs are of unknown antigen specificity. TCRdb reprocessed the reads with MiXCR, giving one entry per CDR3 protein. The sample lists 650,000 to 850,000 distinct CDR3 sequences, 25% to 30% occurring once. Sequences were derived from cultured CD8+ T cells from PBMCs, sampled from culture after CMV antigen stimulation. The origin of the receptors is a human donor in good health (CMV status not recorded). Some clones in this sample may be carry-over from other donors' samples. Each CDR3 is given with its conserved first and last residue. D genes are given only for firm matches. A row's size may be missing; if present it is once, few, many or a size class.

d_call: .; j_call: TRBJ2-5; v_call: TRBV5-5; clone_size: few; cdr3_nt: TGTGCCAGCAGATCGGTCCAGCATCAAGAGACCCAGTACTTC; cdr3_aa: CASRSVQHQETQYF
d_call: TRBD2; j_call: TRBJ2-7; v_call: TRBV2; clone_size: .; cdr3_nt: TGTGCCAGCTTACTAGCGGGGGGCTCCTACGAGCAGTACTTC; cdr3_aa: CASLLAGGSYEQYF
d_call: TRBD1; j_call: TRBJ2-7; v_call: TRBV12-5; clone_size: few; cdr3_nt: TGTGCTAGTGGTGCCGGACAGGTGACTTTATACGAGCAGTACTTC; cdr3_aa: CASGAGQVTLYEQYF
d_call: TRBD1; j_call: TRBJ2-5; v_call: TRBV7-9; clone_size: .; cdr3_nt: TGTGCCAGCAGCCCGGGGACAGTTAAGACCCAGTACTTC; cdr3_aa: CASSPGTVKTQYF
d_call: .; j_call: TRBJ2-7; v_call: TRBV14; clone_size: few; cdr3_nt: TGTGCCAGCAGCCGAGAAGGGACGCTCTACGAGCAGTACTTC; cdr3_aa: CASSREGTLYEQYF
d_call: TRBD1; j_call: TRBJ2-5; v_call: TRBV7-6; clone_size: few; cdr3_nt: TGTGCCAGCCAAGGGGGACAGCAAGAGACCCAGTACTTC; cdr3_aa: CASQGGQQETQYF
d_call: TRBD1; j_call: TRBJ2-1; v_call: TRBV2; clone_size: few; cdr3_nt: TGTGCCAGCTGGCGATTGGGACAGACGAAGAACAATGAGCAGTTCTTC; cdr3_aa: CASWRLGQTKNNEQFF
d_call: .; j_call: TRBJ2-1; v_call: TRBV6-2/TRBV6-3; clone_size: few; cdr3_nt: TGTGCCAGCAGTTACCGTGACAGTCGCAGCTCCTACAATGAGCAGTTCTTC; cdr3_aa: CASSYRDSRSSYNEQFF
d_call: TRBD1; j_call: TRBJ2-3; v_call: TRBV7-2; clone_size: many; cdr3_nt: TGTGCCAGCAACTATGACAGGGGTTCGGATACGCAGTATTTT; cdr3_aa: CASNYDRGSDTQYF
d_call: .; j_call: TRBJ2-5; v_call: TRBV5-1; clone_size: .; cdr3_nt: TGCGCCAGCAGCTTGGACAGGGTGTGGCAAGAGACCCAGTACTTC; cdr3_aa: CASSLDRVWQETQYF
d_call: TRBD1; j_call: TRBJ1-2; v_call: TRBV12-3/TRBV12-4; clone_size: .; cdr3_nt: TGTGCCAGCAGTCCTCTCTGGACAGGGGGCAACTATGGCTACACCTTC; cdr3_aa: CASSPLWTGGNYGYTF
d_call: .; j_call: TRBJ1-2; v_call: TRBV27; clone_size: few; cdr3_nt: TGTGCCAGCGGGAAAGGAAGCGGTGGCTACACCTTC; cdr3_aa: CASGKGSGGYTF
d_call: .; j_call: TRBJ2-3; v_call: TRBV6-6; clone_size: .; cdr3_nt: TGTGCCAGCGTTGGGGGCGGATACACAGATACGCAGTATTTT; cdr3_aa: CASVGGGYTDTQYF
d_call: TRBD2; j_call: TRBJ2-2; v_call: TRBV6-4; clone_size: few; cdr3_nt: TGTGCCATTACCAGCGGGGGGAAGAACACCGGGGAGCTGTTTTTT; cdr3_aa: CAITSGGKNTGELFF
d_call: TRBD1; j_call: TRBJ2-1; v_call: TRBV6-1; clone_size: .; cdr3_nt: TGTGCCAGCAGAACAGGGGTTGAGCAGTTCTTC; cdr3_aa: CASRTGVEQFF
d_call: .; j_call: TRBJ1-6; v_call: TRBV7-6; clone_size: .; cdr3_nt: TGTGCCAGCAGTTTGCCGGGAGTAAGTTCACCCCTCCACTTT; cdr3_aa: CASSLPGVSSPLHF
d_call: .; j_call: TRBJ1-4; v_call: TRBV7-9; clone_size: .; cdr3_nt: TGTGCCAGCAGCCCCCAGGACAGCTCTAATGAAAAACTGTTTTTT; cdr3_aa: CASSPQDSSNEKLFF
d_call: .; j_call: TRBJ2-1; v_call: TRBV7-9; clone_size: few; cdr3_nt: TGTGCCAGCAGCTTAGAAGGGGGTCCCACAGGTCTAAATGAGCAGTTCTTC; cdr3_aa: CASSLEGGPTGLNEQFF
d_call: .; j_call: TRBJ2-1; v_call: TRBV3-1; clone_size: .; cdr3_nt: TGTGCCAGCAGCGTCCGCCCGCAGGTCAATGAGCAGTTCTTC; cdr3_aa: CASSVRPQVNEQFF
d_call: .; j_call: TRBJ2-5; v_call: TRBV6-2/TRBV6-3; clone_size: .; cdr3_nt: TGTGCCAGCAGTTACCTTATGGGGCAGTTGAAAGAGACCCAGTACTTC; cdr3_aa: CASSYLMGQLKETQYF
d_call: TRBD2; j_call: TRBJ2-5; v_call: TRBV6-2/TRBV6-3; clone_size: .; cdr3_nt: TGTGCCAGCAGTTACTCGACTAGCGGGCCACAAGAGACCCAGTACTTC; cdr3_aa: CASSYSTSGPQETQYF
d_call: .; j_call: TRBJ2-5; v_call: TRBV7-2; clone_size: .; cdr3_nt: TGTGCCAGCAGCTTAATCGAGGGAAAAGAGACCCAGTACTTC; cdr3_aa: CASSLIEGKETQYF
d_call: .; j_call: TRBJ1-1; v_call: TRBV6-5; clone_size: few; cdr3_nt: TGTGCCAGCAGTTACTCGCGGGGCGCCACTGGCACTGAAGCTTTCTTT; cdr3_aa: CASSYSRGATGTEAFF
d_call: .; j_call: TRBJ2-5; v_call: TRBV7-6; clone_size: few; cdr3_nt: TGTGCCAGCAGCGAGCCCGGGACAAACGCAGAGACCCAGTACTTC; cdr3_aa: CASSEPGTNAETQYF
d_call: .; j_call: TRBJ1-4; v_call: TRBV4-3; clone_size: .; cdr3_nt: TGCGCCAGCAGCCAAAACAGGGTTAATGAAAAACTGTTTTTT; cdr3_aa: CASSQNRVNEKLFF
d_call: .; j_call: TRBJ2-1; v_call: TRBV6-5; clone_size: few; cdr3_nt: TGTGCCAGCAGTCCACTCCCAGGTAACATCTACAATGAGCAGTTCTTC; cdr3_aa: CASSPLPGNIYNEQFF
d_call: .; j_call: TRBJ2-3; v_call: TRBV4-1; clone_size: .; cdr3_nt: TGCGCCAGCAGCCAAGAGAACTACCCAGATACGCAGTATTTT; cdr3_aa: CASSQENYPDTQYF
d_call: .; j_call: TRBJ1-5; v_call: TRBV7-8; clone_size: .; cdr3_nt: TGTGCCAGCACCTTTGAAGGGACCTCAAAGGGGCTCAATCAGCCCCAGCATTTT; cdr3_aa: CASTFEGTSKGLNQPQHF
d_call: TRBD1; j_call: TRBJ1-4; v_call: TRBV27; clone_size: few; cdr3_nt: TGTGCCAGCAGTTTCAGGGACAGGGTCGATGAAAAACTGTTTTTT; cdr3_aa: CASSFRDRVDEKLFF
d_call: .; j_call: TRBJ2-1; v_call: TRBV6-4; clone_size: many; cdr3_nt: TGTGCCAGCAGTGAACTTCCTTACAATGAGCAGTTCTTC; cdr3_aa: CASSELPYNEQFF
d_call: TRBD1; j_call: TRBJ2-1; v_call: TRBV27; clone_size: few; cdr3_nt: TGTGCCAGCAGTTCCTCAGGGGGTGGAAACTACAATGAGCAGTTCTTC; cdr3_aa: CASSSSGGGNYNEQFF
d_call: .; j_call: TRBJ2-3; v_call: TRBV2; clone_size: .; cdr3_nt: TGTGCCAGCAGTGAGACTCCGGACGATACGCAGTATTTT; cdr3_aa: CASSETPDDTQYF
d_call: .; j_call: TRBJ2-4; v_call: TRBV6-2/TRBV6-3; clone_size: few; cdr3_nt: TGTGCCAGCAGTTACTCGATGGTCAGGCTCGAACTAGCCAAAAACATTCAGTACTTC; cdr3_aa: CASSYSMVRLELAKNIQYF
d_call: .; j_call: TRBJ2-2; v_call: TRBV19; clone_size: few; cdr3_nt: TGTGCCAGTAGTATGGGAAGTATGTTTGTCGGATTAATCCCGAACACCGGGGAGCTGTTTTTT; cdr3_aa: CASSMGSMFVGLIPNTGELFF
d_call: .; j_call: TRBJ1-6; v_call: TRBV4-3; clone_size: .; cdr3_nt: TGCGCCAGCAGCCAAGATTCTCAGGGTAGGAATTCACCCCTCCACTTT; cdr3_aa: CASSQDSQGRNSPLHF
d_call: .; j_call: TRBJ1-2; v_call: TRBV27; clone_size: few; cdr3_nt: TGTGCCAGCAGTTTAATGGGGGCTTCTAACTATGGCTACACCTTC; cdr3_aa: CASSLMGASNYGYTF
d_call: .; j_call: TRBJ1-2; v_call: TRBV27; clone_size: few; cdr3_nt: TGTGCCAGCAGTTTATACGAGAGGGGAGGACGAGGCTACACCTTC; cdr3_aa: CASSLYERGGRGYTF
d_call: .; j_call: TRBJ2-1; v_call: TRBV6-6; clone_size: .; cdr3_nt: TGTGTCAGCAGTCACGACAGAAGCTCCTACAATGAGCAGTTCTTC; cdr3_aa: CVSSHDRSSYNEQFF
d_call: .; j_call: TRBJ1-5; v_call: TRBV5-1; clone_size: .; cdr3_nt: TGCGCCAGCAGCTTGGCCGCGGGAGCTAATCAGCCCCAGCATTTT; cdr3_aa: CASSLAAGANQPQHF
d_call: .; j_call: TRBJ2-5; v_call: TRBV6-1; clone_size: once; cdr3_nt: TGTGCCAGCAGTGAACGGGTATTTGAGACCCAGTACTTC; cdr3_aa: CASSERVFETQYF
d_call: TRBD1; j_call: TRBJ2-3; v_call: TRBV27; clone_size: many; cdr3_nt: TGTGCCAGCAGTCCGGGACAGGGGGCGAAAGATACGCAGTATTTT; cdr3_aa: CASSPGQGAKDTQYF
d_call: TRBD1; j_call: TRBJ1-5; v_call: TRBV7-8; clone_size: few; cdr3_nt: TGTGCCAGCAGCTTTCAGATCAGGGGGCGTGAGCCCCAGCATTTT; cdr3_aa: CASSFQIRGREPQHF
d_call: .; j_call: TRBJ1-1; v_call: TRBV6-2/TRBV6-3; clone_size: .; cdr3_nt: TGTGCCAGCACCTTACTCGAAGGGACTGAAGCTTTCTTT; cdr3_aa: CASTLLEGTEAFF
d_call: TRBD1; j_call: TRBJ1-4; v_call: TRBV29-1; clone_size: .; cdr3_nt: TGCAGCGTTGAAGGTCCAGGGGGTCGTGAAAAACTGTTTTTT; cdr3_aa: CSVEGPGGREKLFF
d_call: .; j_call: TRBJ2-3; v_call: TRBV9; clone_size: .; cdr3_nt: TGTGCCAGCAGCGAGATATGGGGGGTCTCAGATACGCAGTATTTT; cdr3_aa: CASSEIWGVSDTQYF
d_call: .; j_call: TRBJ1-2; v_call: TRBV6-6; clone_size: few; cdr3_nt: TGTGCCAGCAGTTACCCAGGGGATGGCTACACCTTC; cdr3_aa: CASSYPGDGYTF
d_call: .; j_call: TRBJ1-1; v_call: TRBV12-5; clone_size: few; cdr3_nt: TGTGCTAGTGGTTTCCCCCTGACAGGAAATGAAGCTTTCTTT; cdr3_aa: CASGFPLTGNEAFF
d_call: .; j_call: TRBJ1-2; v_call: TRBV15; clone_size: .; cdr3_nt: TGTGCCACCAGCAGCGGGAAGGGACTAAATAACTATGGCTACACCTTC; cdr3_aa: CATSSGKGLNNYGYTF
d_call: .; j_call: TRBJ2-1; v_call: TRBV4-1; clone_size: few; cdr3_nt: TGCGCCAGCAGCCAAGCGGGGGCAGTTATGAACAATGAGCAGTTCTTC; cdr3_aa: CASSQAGAVMNNEQFF
d_call: .; j_call: TRBJ1-4; v_call: TRBV9; clone_size: few; cdr3_nt: TGTGCCAGCAGCGTAGGTTCGGGGTTAAGTGAAAAACTGTTTTTT; cdr3_aa: CASSVGSGLSEKLFF
d_call: .; j_call: TRBJ1-2; v_call: TRBV7-6; clone_size: .; cdr3_nt: TGTGCCTGGGGCAGGGGCGATACTAACTATGGCTACACCTTC; cdr3_aa: CAWGRGDTNYGYTF
d_call: .; j_call: TRBJ2-3; v_call: TRBV6-1; clone_size: many; cdr3_nt: TGTGCCAGCAGTGTAGAAAGAGGGGGCACAGATACGCAGTATTTT; cdr3_aa: CASSVERGGTDTQYF
d_call: TRBD1; j_call: TRBJ2-1; v_call: TRBV19; clone_size: .; cdr3_nt: TGTGCCAGTAATACTCCGGGACAGGGAAGGGATGAGCAGTTCTTC; cdr3_aa: CASNTPGQGRDEQFF